One and the same sample provided the 6 T cell receptor beta chains below, sequenced in a study of Ad26.COV2.S vaccination and SARS-CoV-2 variants (TCRdb year 2021). This specimen's treatment or condition label, interpreted: about 20 received Ad26.COV2.S at low or high dose, single or two shots; about 5 received placebo; per-sample allocation not given. For vaccine and placebo recipients, the sequenced repertoires came from samples collected on day 63 after the first injection. Library preparation was by the immunoSEQ multiplex PCR assay. The immuneACCESS repertoire file appears here via TCRdb, limited to in-frame rearrangements. These files lack a portion of the clones; in checked studies, under half of the deficit traces to unresolved V genes, and the cause of the others is not known. The sample table shows about 390,000 clones, and about 90% are seen once. The ten largest make up 1.5% to 2% of the sample.

The sequences come from peripheral blood, collected in a trial of Ad26.COV2.S vaccine versus placebo. Receptors were obtained from a person between 18 and 59 years old who received the Ad26.COV2.S COVID-19 vaccine or a placebo.

The J gene is TRBJ1-3, the V gene TRBV3-1 (or the pseudogene TRBV3-2); 7 bases fit TRBD1. Germline CDR1 and CDR2: LGHDT and YNNKEL (reference sequence). The CDR3 consists of 17 residues. V lost 4 bases, J lost 3 bases, and 12 bases stayed unmatched. CDR3 amino acids: CASSPDRQGFFGNTIYF. The CDR3 bases are TGTGCCAGCAGCCCAGACCGACAGGGTTTCTTTGGAAACACCATATATTTT.

This rearrangement joins TRBV12-3 or TRBV12-4 to TRBJ2-3; D remains ambiguous. The CDR3 length is 12 residues. Between the trimmed V and J ends, which lost 6 bases and 8 bases, there was a span of 12 bases. The CDR3 reads CASSHYVGTQYF. The CDR3 DNA follows: TGTGCCAGCAGCCACTATGTTGGTACGCAGTATTTT.

Only one count was recorded for this clone. The chain is built from TRBV11-2 and TRBJ1-2, with 9 bases fitting TRBD1. CDR3 length: 16 residues. Germline V lookup: CDR1 SGHAT, CDR2 FQNNGV. With V trimmed by 1 base and J by 4 bases, 7 bases remained unmatched. In nucleotides, the CDR3 is TGTGCCAGCAGCTTAGTCGCGGGACAGGGAAGCTATGGCTACACCTTC. Amino acids: CASSLVAGQGSYGYTF.

The rearrangement links TRBV19 to TRBJ2-5; D call uncertain. The CDR3 is 15 residues long. V dropped 5 bases and J dropped 5 bases, with 18 bases sitting between them. Germline CDR1 LNHDA, CDR2 SQIVND (reference sequence). CDR3 amino acids: CASSPLNEYSETQYF. CDR3 nucleotides: TGTGCCAGTAGTCCCCTTAATGAGTATTCTGAGACCCAGTACTTC. The full variable domain, with the rest looked up from reference TRBV19 and TRBJ2-5, is DGGITQSPKYLFRKEGQNVTLSCEQNLNHDAMYWYRQDPGQGLRLIYYSQIVNDFQKGDIAEGYSVSREKKESFPLTVTSAQKNPTAFYLCASSPLNEYSETQYFGPGTRLLVL.

In its sample, this clone was seen once. J is TRBJ1-5 and V is TRBV10-3; 11 bases line up with TRBD1. The CDR3 has 17 residues. Germline V lookup: CDR1 ENHRY, CDR2 SYGVKD. The trim removed 0 bases at V and 7 bases at J, leaving 8 bases unmatched. In DNA, the CDR3 is TGTGCCATCAGTGAGTCGCTTGGACAGGGGGCCCACCAGCCCCAGCATTTT. Its translation is CAISESLGQGAHQPQHF.

The CDR3 bases are TGTGCCAGCAGCTTGACAGGGATGAATTCACCCCTCCACTTT. Encoded protein: CASSLTGMNSPLHF. The rearrangement links TRBV7-9 to TRBJ1-6; 7 bases line up with TRBD1. The trim removed 3 bases at V and 7 bases at J, leaving 3 bases unmatched. This CDR3 is built from 14 residues. Germline V CDR1 and CDR2: SEHNR, FQNEAQ (reference sequence). The variable domain in full, with the rest retrieved from reference TRBV7-9 and TRBJ1-6, is DTGVSQNPRHKITKRGQNVTFRCDPISEHNRLYWYRQTLGQGPEFLTYFQNEAQLEKSRLLSDRFSAERPKGSFSTLEIQRTEQGDSAMYLCASSLTGMNSPLHFGNGTRLTVT.